One sample yielded the 21 T cell receptor beta chains listed below, sequenced in a study of blood T cell repertoires in COVID-19 (dated by TCRdb to the early 2020s). The library was generated by the immunoSEQ multiplex PCR assay. Sourced from immuneACCESS, this table was stored by TCRdb with only in-frame sequences that have V and J called. A share of the clones is absent; for the studies checked, an unresolved V gene accounts for under half, and the remainder has no known explanation. This sample has approximately 210,000 clones in its table, and just over 85% of those were observed once. Jointly, the top ten make up approximately 2.1% of the sample. What was sequenced was peripheral blood. The origin of the receptors is a man younger than 40 who had recovered from COVID-19.

The rearrangement joins TRBV12-3 or TRBV12-4 to TRBJ2-7, with 7 bases fitting TRBD2. This CDR3 spans 13 amino acids. V lost 6 bases and J lost 7; bases outside the gene matches: 9. CDR3 sequence (DNA): TGTGCCAGCAGCGCCGGGACTAACTATGAGCAGTACTTC. The encoded protein is CASSAGTNYEQYF.

This clone was counted once. The chain combines TRBV4-2 with TRBJ1-1; TRBD1 might be the D (5 bases). The V gene lost 5 bases and the J gene lost 3 bases, with 16 bases spanning the gap. Germline V lookup: CDR1 LGHNA, CDR2 YNFKEQ. The CDR3 runs to 15 residues. In DNA form, the CDR3 reads TGTGCCAGCAGCGGACCCTTAGGGGAGGACACTGAAGCTTTCTTT. Its translation is CASSGPLGEDTEAFF.

This clone was seen at least ten times. The genes are TRBV7-6 and TRBJ1-5; weak D call: TRBD1 (6 bases). Trimming removed 3 bases at V and 3 bases at J, with 12 bases between. This CDR3 comprises 15 residues. Per germline, CDR1 SGHVS and CDR2 FNYEAQ. CDR3 DNA sequence: TGTGCCAGCAGCTTGCAGACAGGCCTCAATCAGCCCCAGCATTTT. Protein product: CASSLQTGLNQPQHF. Using reference TRBV7-6 and TRBJ1-5 for the parts outside the CDR3, the full variable domain is GAGVSQSPRYKVTKRGQDVALRCDPISGHVSLYWYRQALGQGPEFLTYFNYEAQQDKSGLPNDRFSAERPEGSISTLTIQRTEQRDSAMYRCASSLQTGLNQPQHFGDGTRLSIL.

This chain uses TRBV6-1 with TRBJ1-6; D possibly corresponds to TRBD1 (5 bases). Germline V gives CDR1 MNHNS, CDR2 SASEGT. Trimming stripped 2 bases from V and 9 bases from J, with 5 bases between. The CDR3 is 12 residues long. CDR3 bases: TGTGCCAGCAGTGAACAGGGTTCACCCCTCCACTTT. Its translation is CASSEQGSPLHF.

The chain joins TRBV4-2 to TRBJ2-2, with 11 bases aligning to TRBD2. Losses at the gene ends were 3 bases for V and 2 bases for J; bases not matched to a gene: 2. CDR3 length equals 16 residues. Germline values: CDR1 LGHNA, CDR2 YNFKEQ. CDR3 sequence (DNA): TGTGCCAGCAGCCAGGGACTAGCGGCAAACACCGGGGAGCTGTTTTTT. Amino acids: CASSQGLAANTGELFF.

The gene calls are TRBV6-5 and TRBJ2-7; the match to TRBD1 covers 8 bases. V lost 2 bases, J lost 3 bases, and 3 bases stayed unmatched. Germline CDR1 and CDR2: MNHEY and SVGAGI. This CDR3 is built from 14 residues. The DNA for the CDR3 is TGTGCCAGCAGTTACGGAACAGGGGGCTACGAGCAGTACTTC. This translates into CASSYGTGGYEQYF.

This rearrangement joins TRBV11-2 to TRBJ2-2; tentative D call: TRBD1 (5 bases). The CDR3 is made up of 13 amino acids. Germline loops: CDR1 SGHAT, CDR2 FQNNGV. Trimming stripped 2 bases from V and 7 bases from J, with 8 bases between. CDR3 loop: CASSLTGNGELFF. In DNA, the CDR3 is TGTGCCAGCAGCTTAACAGGAAACGGGGAGCTGTTTTTT.

Only one count was recorded for this clone. V gene TRBV9 combines with J gene TRBJ2-7, with 11 bases matching TRBD2. Trimming took 0 bases from V and 2 from J; bases not matched to a gene: 1. The CDR3 totals 15 residues. Germline lookup yields CDR1 SGDLS and CDR2 YYNGEE. CDR3: CASSVGGLAAYEQYF. In DNA form, the CDR3 reads TGTGCCAGCAGCGTAGGGGGACTAGCGGCCTACGAGCAGTACTTC.

The chain recombines TRBV10-3 with TRBJ1-5; maybe TRBD1 (5 bases). Deletions cut 4 bases from V and 0 bases from J, with 10 bases between. The CDR3 is 15 residues long. Germline V gene sequence: CDR1 ENHRY, CDR2 SYGVKD. CDR3 sequence (DNA): TGTGCCATCAGTGGAAAGGACATTAGCAATCAGCCCCAGCATTTT. As protein: CAISGKDISNQPQHF.

The CDR3: CAWSTQGASSYTF. Written as DNA, the CDR3 is TGTGCCTGGAGCACACAGGGGGCGAGTAGCTACACCTTC. The chain carries TRBV30 and TRBJ1-2; 9 nucleotides agree with TRBD1. Per germline, CDR1 GTSNPN and CDR2 SVGIG (reference sequence). The CDR3 consists of 13 residues. The V and J ends lost 3 bases and 9 bases, in that order; junction bases with no gene match: 8.

The chain employs TRBV5-6 and TRBJ1-2; no clear D gene. With 4 bases removed from V and 13 bases from J, the gap between germline ends came to 29 bases. The CDR3 has 16 amino acids. Germline V gene data show CDR1 as SGHDT and CDR2 as YYEEEE. In nucleotides, the CDR3 is TGTGCCAGCAGCCCCCTCTTCCGGGCGGGGAGGGTGAGGTCCACCTTC. Its protein is CASSPLFRAGRVRSTF.

This clone was picked up one time. CDR3 bases: TGTGCCAGCAGACCCAGGACGGGGGGCCAAGAGACCCAGTACTTC. Translated: CASRPRTGGQETQYF. The chain has TRBV2 and TRBJ2-5, with 7 bases identical to TRBD2. Germline CDR1 is SNHLY and CDR2 is FYNNEI. This CDR3 is 15 amino acids long. J lost 1 base, V lost 6 bases, and 8 bases had no gene match.

The chain joins TRBV18 to TRBJ2-7; 7 bases are a match to TRBD1. V trimming: 0 bases; J trimming: 6 bases; junction bases outside the gene matches: 8. Germline V gene lookup returns CDR1 KGHSH and CDR2 LQKENI. This CDR3 has 15 residues. For the CDR3, the DNA is TGTGCCAGCTCACCACCAGGGACAGTTGTGGGCGAGCAGTACTTC. Translated: CASSPPGTVVGEQYF.

The genes are TRBV10-2 and TRBJ2-7; possible D gene TRBD2, 5 bases. The V end lost 3 bases, the J end lost 5 bases, and 11 bases lay between the germline ends. The CDR3 loop spans 13 amino acids. Looked up from germline, CDR1 is WSHSY and CDR2 is SAAADI. The CDR3 coding sequence is TGCGCCAGCAGTGACCCGCCCGGGGACGAGCAGTACTTC. Its translation is CASSDPPGDEQYF.

The chain links TRBV11-2 to TRBJ1-1; D may be TRBD1 (6 bases). The CDR3 extends over 19 amino acids. V was cut by 3 bases and J by 6 bases, with 29 bases left in between. CDR1 and CDR2 (germline): SGHAT, FQNNGV. The CDR3 DNA reads as TGTGCCAGCAGCTTTTCTAGGGGGAGCGGGGGGCAGCGTTGGGCTGAAGCTTTCTTT. Protein product: CASSFSRGSGGQRWAEAFF.

The J gene is TRBJ1-6, the V gene TRBV7-2; no definite D call. The CDR3 covers 14 residues. CDR1 SGHTA and CDR2 FQGNSA come from the germline V gene. The germline V and J ends were trimmed by 4 bases and 3 bases, with 7 bases remaining between them. CDR3 bases: TGTGCCAGCAGCTACTCTAGCTATAATTCACCCCTCCACTTT. It yields the protein CASSYSSYNSPLHF.

The chain joins TRBV20-1 to TRBJ1-2; D remains ambiguous. This CDR3 contains 11 residues. Trimming took off 0 bases at V and 10 bases at J, with 9 bases between the two ends. Germline V gives CDR1 DFQATT, CDR2 SNEGSKA (reference sequence). CDR3 amino acids: CSARDEPYYTF. The CDR3 coding sequence is TGCAGTGCTAGAGATGAGCCTTACTACACCTTC.

The chain has TRBV28 and TRBJ1-1; TRBD1 agrees at 11 bases. The germline V gene has CDR1 MDHEN and CDR2 SYDVKM. After removal of 5 bases from V and 5 bases from J, the junction contained 10 bases not matched to a gene. The CDR3 totals 16 residues. In nucleotides, the CDR3 is TGTGCCAGCAGTCGCCGGCCGGGACAGGGGGTTACTGAAGCTTTCTTT. Residues: CASSRRPGQGVTEAFF.

V usage is TRBV5-1 and J usage is TRBJ1-3, with 8 positions matching TRBD1. Trimming at V came to 4 bases and at J to 2 bases, leaving 2 bases not matched to a gene. This CDR3 has 14 amino acids. Germline V gene sequence: CDR1 SGHRS, CDR2 YFSETQ. The CDR3 is CASSSRGPGNTIYF. The DNA for the CDR3 is TGCGCCAGCAGCAGCAGGGGGCCTGGAAACACCATATATTTT.

V usage is TRBV5-1 and J usage is TRBJ1-1; TRBD1 matches at 8 bases. The J segment lost 3 bases and the V segment lost 2 bases, leaving 6 bases of the junction unmatched. The length of the CDR3 is 15 residues. Germline CDR1 and CDR2: SGHRS and YFSETQ. The CDR3 loop is CASSFGRTGHTEAFF. In DNA form, the CDR3 reads TGCGCCAGCAGCTTCGGTAGGACAGGGCACACTGAAGCTTTCTTT.

The chain employs TRBV6-2 or TRBV6-3 and TRBJ1-2, with D uncertain. Germline CDR1 and CDR2: MNHEY and SVGEGT. CDR3 length: 15 residues. Trimming removed 2 bases from V and 8 bases from J, with 18 bases in between. CDR3 coding DNA: TGTGCCAGCAGTTACAGGGCCTTTTGGACTATGGGCTACACCTTC. This encodes CASSYRAFWTMGYTF.